The 25 T cell receptor beta chains below were found in one sample sequenced in a study of T cell responses to AZD1222 COVID-19 vaccine. Sequencing was performed with immunoSEQ multiplex PCR; in TCRdb, only in-frame clones are kept and a portion is missing. The data show roughly 200,000 clones, approximately 89% seen once. The sample consisted of peripheral blood, taken 28 days after the second AZD1222 dose. These receptors were obtained from an adult who received the AZD1222 COVID-19 vaccine.

In regard to this clone: The same CDR3 can be traced to other DNA sequences in this sample. This rearrangement joins TRBV19 to TRBJ2-1; TRBD1 is a possible D gene (6 bases). This CDR3 contains 13 residues. Germline CDR1 is LNHDA and CDR2 is SQIVND (reference sequence). V was clipped by 4 bases and J by 4 bases, with 8 bases between them. This CDR3 is CASSRDTYNEQFF. The CDR3 DNA is TGTGCCAGTAGTAGGGACACTTACAATGAGCAGTTCTTC.

This chain connects TRBV2 to TRBJ2-3; 14 nucleotides line up with TRBD2. Germline V gives CDR1 SNHLY, CDR2 FYNNEI. The V segment lost 6 bases and the J segment 3 bases; nucleotides outside the gene matches: 5. This CDR3 has 16 amino acids. The CDR3 DNA reads as TGTGCCAGCAGGAGGAGACTAGCGGGGGGGACAGATACGCAGTATTTT. The encoded protein is CASRRRLAGGTDTQYF.

The chain recombines TRBV9 with TRBJ1-1; D is unclear. The CDR3 length is 14 residues. Trimming took off 0 bases at V and 8 bases at J, with 14 bases between the two ends. Germline CDR1 is SGDLS and CDR2 is YYNGEE. DNA of the CDR3: TGTGCCAGCAGCGTAGCTCCGCAGGAGGTCGAAGCTTTCTTT. Its translation is CASSVAPQEVEAFF.

The chain uses TRBV3-1 (or the pseudogene TRBV3-2) and TRBJ2-3, with TRBD2 matching 9 bases. The germline V gene encodes CDR1 LGHDT and CDR2 YNNKEL (reference sequence). This CDR3 is 17 amino acids long. V gave up 0 bases and J gave up 0 bases; unmatched junction bases: 4. The CDR3 loop is CASSQDSAGGSTDTQYF. The DNA of the CDR3 is TGTGCCAGCAGCCAAGATAGCGCGGGAGGGAGCACAGATACGCAGTATTTT.

This sequence joins TRBV18 and TRBJ2-1; D perhaps matches TRBD2 (7 bases). The germline V gene has CDR1 KGHSH and CDR2 LQKENI. The CDR3 sequence is 17 residues long. V lost 0 bases, J lost 4 bases, and 16 bases lay in between. CDR3 DNA sequence: TGTGCCAGCTCACCACCGGGGGGGCGGGCCAATTACAATGAGCAGTTCTTC. Residues: CASSPPGGRANYNEQFF.

The rearrangement links TRBV19 to TRBJ1-4; TRBD1 might be the D (5 bases). With 5 bases removed from V and 2 bases from J, the gap between germline ends came to 12 bases. Germline CDR1 and CDR2: LNHDA and SQIVND (reference sequence). The CDR3 is made up of 15 amino acids. The CDR3 is CASSVQGRTNEKLFF. The DNA of the CDR3 is TGTGCCAGTAGTGTCCAGGGAAGGACTAATGAAAAACTGTTTTTT.

This clone came up once. V is TRBV28 and J is TRBJ2-7; D may correspond to TRBD1 or TRBD2 (5 bases each). The CDR3 length is 14 residues. Germline V CDR1 and CDR2: MDHEN, SYDVKM. V was clipped by 7 bases and J by 2 bases, with 15 bases between them. CDR3 in amino acids: CASIGGVGAYEQYF. DNA for the CDR3: TGTGCCAGCATTGGGGGTGTCGGAGCCTACGAGCAGTACTTC.

A few counts support this clone. The CDR3 DNA reads as TGTGCCAGCAGTTATGAAGGGGGTGGAGAAAAACTGTTTTTT. Amino acid sequence: CASSYEGGGEKLFF. The rearrangement joins TRBV6-5 to TRBJ1-4, with D perhaps TRBD1 (6 bases). CDR1 is MNHEY, CDR2 SVGAGI, per germline. The CDR3 runs 14 residues. V was trimmed by 3 bases and J by 8 bases, leaving 13 bases between them.

This rearrangement joins TRBV30 to TRBJ1-4, with 9 bases matching TRBD1. After removal of 3 bases from V and 7 bases from J, the junction contained 15 bases not matched to a gene. Germline loops: CDR1 GTSNPN, CDR2 SVGIG (reference sequence). The CDR3 is made up of 17 amino acids. CDR3 residues: CAWRPPGQGVIGEKLFF. As DNA, the CDR3 is TGTGCCTGGAGACCGCCGGGACAGGGAGTGATAGGTGAAAAACTGTTTTTT.

The V and J genes are TRBV2 and TRBJ2-7; 7 bases are a match to TRBD1. V trimming: 6 bases; J trimming: 4 bases; junction bases outside the gene matches: 3. The CDR3 contains 12 residues. CDR1 and CDR2 from the germline V gene are SNHLY and FYNNEI. The CDR3 nucleotides read TGTGCCAGCAGCGGACAGGCTTACGAGCAGTACTTC. It specifies CASSGQAYEQYF.

The V and J genes are TRBV5-1 and TRBJ1-5; D remains unclear. This CDR3 is 12 amino acids long. Trimming left V 4 bases short and J 7 bases short, with 9 bases between. CDR1 and CDR2 from the germline V gene are SGHRS and YFSETQ. CDR3 in DNA: TGCGCCAGCAGCGTGAGTGGGCAGCCCCAGCATTTT. Protein product: CASSVSGQPQHF.

The chain is built from TRBV18 and TRBJ2-5; the D gene is possibly TRBD2 (5 bases). This CDR3 contains 14 residues. The V end was cut by 2 bases, the J end by 1 base, with 8 bases between. Germline V gene lookup returns CDR1 KGHSH and CDR2 LQKENI. Written as DNA, the CDR3 is TGTGCCAGCTCACCAAGGAGGTTCCAAGAGACCCAGTACTTC. It is translated as CASSPRRFQETQYF.

The chain joins TRBV19 to TRBJ1-4; D is undetermined. V was shortened by 4 bases and J by 6 bases, with 12 bases between the two germline ends. Germline values: CDR1 LNHDA, CDR2 SQIVND (reference sequence). The CDR3 totals 14 residues. The CDR3 nucleotides are TGTGCCAGTAGTAGGGCGGACTCCGATGAAAAACTGTTTTTT. Translating it yields CASSRADSDEKLFF.

Comment on this clone: The same CDR3 can be traced to other DNA sequences in this sample. This chain uses TRBV18 with TRBJ2-1, with D perhaps matching TRBD2 (6 bases). Trimming left V 0 bases short and J 7 bases short, with 7 bases between. The CDR3 has 13 residues. Per germline, CDR1 KGHSH and CDR2 LQKENI. This CDR3 is CASSPPAGNEQFF. DNA of the CDR3: TGTGCCAGCTCACCACCGGCGGGGAATGAGCAGTTCTTC.

As to this clone: With a much larger clone just one base away, this may be a read error. This sequence joins TRBV7-8 and TRBJ2-7, with unresolved D. V gave up 2 bases and J gave up 4 bases, with 3 bases separating them. Germline V gene sequence: CDR1 SGHVS, CDR2 FQNEAQ. The CDR3 is 11 residues long. DNA for the CDR3: TGTGCCAGCAGCTTACGGTACGAGCAGTACTTC. Translated, it gives CASSLRYEQYF.

The chain combines TRBV4-1 with TRBJ1-6, with a weak D call TRBD1 (6 bases). This CDR3 has 15 amino acids. V dropped 0 bases and J dropped 7 bases, with 10 bases sitting between them. The germline CDR1 and CDR2 sequences are MGHRA and YSYEKL. The CDR3 region is CASSQEGGGNSPLHF. The CDR3 region has the DNA TGCGCCAGCAGCCAAGAGGGAGGGGGGAATTCACCCCTCCACTTT.

The gene calls are TRBV27 and TRBJ1-1, with D possibly being TRBD1 (5 bases). Trimming pared 3 bases from V and 2 bases from J, leaving 10 bases between. CDR1 and CDR2 (germline): MNHEY, SMNVEV (reference sequence). The CDR3 length is 14 residues. The CDR3 here is CASSLRQGNTEAFF. The CDR3 DNA reads TGTGCCAGCAGTTTGCGTCAGGGTAACACTGAAGCTTTCTTT.

This chain uses TRBV25-1 with TRBJ1-2; 11 positions match TRBD1. The CDR3 has 17 residues. The V gene end was trimmed by 5 bases and the J gene end by 4 bases; junction bases not matched to a gene: 12. Germline values: CDR1 MGHDK, CDR2 SYGVNS. In DNA form, the CDR3 reads TGTGCCAGCAGTTCCTCCGGGACAGGGGGATTAAGCTATGGCTACACCTTC. Its translation: CASSSSGTGGLSYGYTF.

The V and J genes are TRBV6-2 or TRBV6-3 and TRBJ2-4; D not certain. Germline V lookup: CDR1 MNHEY, CDR2 SVGEGT. The V end lost 2 bases, the J end lost 0 bases, and 8 bases lay between the germline ends. The CDR3 consists of 15 residues. CDR3 DNA: TGTGCCAGCAGTTACGTGGGTATAGCCAAAAACATTCAGTACTTC. This sequence encodes CASSYVGIAKNIQYF.

CDR3 amino acids: CASSSPTGELFF. The CDR3 bases are TGTGCCAGCAGTTCCCCCACCGGGGAGCTGTTTTTT. This chain connects TRBV7-9 to TRBJ2-2; D remains unclear. Per germline, CDR1 SEHNR and CDR2 FQNEAQ (reference sequence). The CDR3 is 12 amino acids. Trimming took 6 bases from V and 4 from J, leaving 6 bases between them.

The chain couples TRBV19 to TRBJ1-6; 9 nucleotides match TRBD1. CDR1 LNHDA and CDR2 SQIVND come from the germline V gene (reference sequence). The V segment lost 5 bases and the J segment 7 bases; nucleotides outside the gene matches: 3. The CDR3 loop spans 14 amino acids. The CDR3 sequence is CASSEDRGNSPLHF. For the CDR3, the DNA is TGTGCCAGTAGTGAGGACAGGGGAAATTCACCCCTCCACTTT.

The table lists this clone with a count of one. The gene calls are TRBV7-9 and TRBJ2-2; D gene unclear. The CDR3 consists of 12 residues. V lost 4 bases, J lost 10 bases, and 10 bases lay in between. Germline loops: CDR1 SEHNR, CDR2 FQNEAQ (reference sequence). The CDR3 here is CASSSAREELFF. CDR3 DNA: TGTGCCAGCAGCTCGGCAAGGGAGGAGCTGTTTTTT.

The CDR3: CASRFLAGGITGELFF. The CDR3 DNA is TGTGCCAGCAGGTTTCTAGCAGGGGGTATCACCGGGGAGCTGTTTTTT. This rearrangement joins TRBV6-6 to TRBJ2-2; 7 nucleotides align to TRBD1. The germline CDR1 and CDR2 sequences are MNHNY and SVGAGI (reference sequence). The CDR3 is made up of 16 amino acids. With 6 bases clipped from V and 4 bases from J, the junction kept 11 bases outside the gene matches.

V and J are TRBV9 and TRBJ1-2; 9 bases match TRBD1. The CDR3 totals 16 residues. Germline CDR1 and CDR2: SGDLS and YYNGEE. The trim removed 4 bases at V and 3 bases at J, leaving 10 bases unmatched. The CDR3 reads CASSPSGQGSHYGYTF. The CDR3 DNA reads TGTGCCAGCAGCCCATCGGGACAGGGCAGCCACTATGGCTACACCTTC.

This clone was detected once. Other nucleotide sequences in the sample specify the same CDR3. V is TRBV6-5 and J is TRBJ2-7, with 7 bases that match TRBD1. J lost 2 bases, V lost 0 bases, and 4 bases had no gene match. The CDR3 covers 15 residues. CDR1 and CDR2 (germline): MNHEY, SVGAGI. The chain's CDR3 is CASSYSGTETYEQYF. The CDR3 DNA reads as TGTGCCAGCAGTTACTCCGGGACAGAGACCTACGAGCAGTACTTC.